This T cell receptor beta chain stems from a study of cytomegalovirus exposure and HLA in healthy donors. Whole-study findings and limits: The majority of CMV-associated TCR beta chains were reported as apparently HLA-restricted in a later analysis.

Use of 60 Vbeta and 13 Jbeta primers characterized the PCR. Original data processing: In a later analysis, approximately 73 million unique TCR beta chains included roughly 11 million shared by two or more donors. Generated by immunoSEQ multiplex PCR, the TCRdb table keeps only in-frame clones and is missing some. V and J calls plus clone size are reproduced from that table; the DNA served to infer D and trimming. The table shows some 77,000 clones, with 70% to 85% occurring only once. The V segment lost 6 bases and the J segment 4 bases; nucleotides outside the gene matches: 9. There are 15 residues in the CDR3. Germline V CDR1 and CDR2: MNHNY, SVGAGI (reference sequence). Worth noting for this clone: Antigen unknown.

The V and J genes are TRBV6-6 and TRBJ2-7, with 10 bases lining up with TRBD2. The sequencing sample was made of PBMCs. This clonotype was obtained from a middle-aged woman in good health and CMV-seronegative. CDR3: CASSGLADPLYEQYF. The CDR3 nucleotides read TGTGCCAGCAGCGGACTAGCGGACCCCTTATACGAGCAGTACTTC.